The clone carrying this TCR beta chain was recorded a few times. The antigen remains unidentified. The ends lost 2 bases at V and 7 bases at J; junction bases unmatched: 7. The CDR3 contains 15 residues. The germline V gene has CDR1 SGHRS and CDR2 YFSETQ. There were at least 6 micrograms of total RNA extracted from every sample. This sample was included in a study of blood T cells in healthy people across ages. Study outcomes and limitations: Significant beta diversity loss was already apparent by age 40, declining roughly linearly. Any conclusive comparison of naive versus antigen-experienced cells was prevented by using unsorted PBMCs.

Next came a second PCR, run for roughly 6 to 11 cycles, which used a sample-barcoded 5' primer along with a J-beta primer mix. Through a template-switch adaptor with 12 random nucleotides, each cDNA molecule received a tag. Via MiXCR, TCRdb re-called the 5' RACE reads, giving one row per CDR3 protein. The sample has 1.5 million to 2 million distinct CDR3 sequences; roughly 50% are singletons. The clonotype was recovered from a woman aged 40-49 years in good health. Sequenced input: blood. The genes are TRBV5-1 and TRBJ2-1; 9 bases fit TRBD2. The CDR3 nucleotides are TGCGCCAGCAGCTTCCGGGCCAGCGGGGGGAATGAGCAGTTCTTC. Its protein product is CASSFRASGGNEQFF.